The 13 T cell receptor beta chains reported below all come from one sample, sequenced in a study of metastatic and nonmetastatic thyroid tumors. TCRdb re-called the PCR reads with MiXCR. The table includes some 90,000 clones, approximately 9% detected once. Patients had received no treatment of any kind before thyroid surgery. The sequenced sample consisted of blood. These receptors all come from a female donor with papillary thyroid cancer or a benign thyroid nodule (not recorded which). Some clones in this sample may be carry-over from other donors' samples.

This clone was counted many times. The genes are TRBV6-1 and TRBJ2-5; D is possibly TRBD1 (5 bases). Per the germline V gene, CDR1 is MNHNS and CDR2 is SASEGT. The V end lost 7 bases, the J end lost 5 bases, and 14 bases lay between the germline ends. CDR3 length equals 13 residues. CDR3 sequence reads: CASNPTVRETQYF. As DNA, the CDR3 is TGTGCCAGCAACCCGACAGTCCGCGAGACCCAGTACTTC.

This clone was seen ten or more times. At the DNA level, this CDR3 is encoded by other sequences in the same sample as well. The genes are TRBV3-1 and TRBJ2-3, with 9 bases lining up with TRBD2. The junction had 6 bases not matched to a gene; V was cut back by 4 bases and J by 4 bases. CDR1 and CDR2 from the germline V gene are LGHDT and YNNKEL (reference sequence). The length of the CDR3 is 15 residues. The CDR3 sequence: CASSLSSGGSDTQYF. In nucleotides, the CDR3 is TGTGCCAGCAGCCTGTCGAGCGGGGGGTCAGATACGCAGTATTTT.

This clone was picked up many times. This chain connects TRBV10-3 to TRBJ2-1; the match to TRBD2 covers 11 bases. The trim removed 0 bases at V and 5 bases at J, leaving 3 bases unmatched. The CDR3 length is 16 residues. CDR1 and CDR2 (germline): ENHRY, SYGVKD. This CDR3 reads CAISESGTSGNNEQFF. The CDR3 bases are TGTGCCATCAGTGAGTCCGGGACTAGCGGTAACAATGAGCAGTTCTTC.

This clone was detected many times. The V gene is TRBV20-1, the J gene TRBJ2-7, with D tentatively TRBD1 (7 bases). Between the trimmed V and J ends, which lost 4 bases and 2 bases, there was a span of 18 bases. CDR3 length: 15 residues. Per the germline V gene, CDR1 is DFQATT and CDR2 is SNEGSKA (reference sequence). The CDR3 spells CSATPGGTDTYEQYF. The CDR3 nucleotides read TGCAGTGCTACCCCAGGGGGGACTGACACCTACGAGCAGTACTTC.

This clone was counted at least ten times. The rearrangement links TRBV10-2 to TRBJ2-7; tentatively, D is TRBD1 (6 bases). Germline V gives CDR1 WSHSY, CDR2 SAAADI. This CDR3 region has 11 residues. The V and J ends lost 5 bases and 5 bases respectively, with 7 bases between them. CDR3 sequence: CASSPGDEQYF. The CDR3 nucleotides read TGCGCCAGCAGTCCAGGGGACGAGCAGTACTTC.

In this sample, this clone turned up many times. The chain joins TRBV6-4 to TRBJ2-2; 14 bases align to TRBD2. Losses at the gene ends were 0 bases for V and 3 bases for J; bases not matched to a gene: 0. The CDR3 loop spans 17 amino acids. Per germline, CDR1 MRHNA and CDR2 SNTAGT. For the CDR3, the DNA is TGTGCCAGCAGTGACTCGACTAGCGGGGGGGACACCGGGGAGCTGTTTTTT. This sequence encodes CASSDSTSGGDTGELFF.

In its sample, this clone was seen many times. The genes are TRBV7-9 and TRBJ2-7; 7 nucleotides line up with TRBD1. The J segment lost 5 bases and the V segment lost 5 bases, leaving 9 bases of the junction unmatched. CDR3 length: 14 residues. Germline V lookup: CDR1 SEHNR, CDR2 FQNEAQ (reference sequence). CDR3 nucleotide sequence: TGTGCCAGCAGCCCCATGACAGGGAACAACGAGCAGTACTTC. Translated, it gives CASSPMTGNNEQYF.

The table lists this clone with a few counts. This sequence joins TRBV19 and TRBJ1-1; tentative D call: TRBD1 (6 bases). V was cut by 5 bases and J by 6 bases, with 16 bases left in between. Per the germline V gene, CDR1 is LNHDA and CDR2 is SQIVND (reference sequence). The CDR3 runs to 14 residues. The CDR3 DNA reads TGTGCCAGTAGTCAACGGCAGGGGCTTCCTGAAGCTTTCTTT. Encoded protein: CASSQRQGLPEAFF.

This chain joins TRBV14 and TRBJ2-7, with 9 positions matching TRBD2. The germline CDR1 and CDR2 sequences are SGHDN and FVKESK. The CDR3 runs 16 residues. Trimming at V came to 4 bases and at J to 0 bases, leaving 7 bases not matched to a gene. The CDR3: CASSPRSGGHSYEQYF. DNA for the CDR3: TGTGCCAGCAGCCCTCGTAGCGGGGGCCACTCCTACGAGCAGTACTTC.

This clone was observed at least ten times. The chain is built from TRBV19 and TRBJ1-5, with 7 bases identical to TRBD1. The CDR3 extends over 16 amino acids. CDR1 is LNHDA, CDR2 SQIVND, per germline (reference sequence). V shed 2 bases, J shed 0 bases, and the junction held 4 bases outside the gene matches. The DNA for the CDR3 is TGTGCCAGTAGTATACGGGGACAGCTTAGCAATCAGCCCCAGCATTTT. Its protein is CASSIRGQLSNQPQHF. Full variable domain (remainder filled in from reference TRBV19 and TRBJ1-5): DGGITQSPKYLFRKEGQNVTLSCEQNLNHDAMYWYRQDPGQGLRLIYYSQIVNDFQKGDIAEGYSVSREKKESFPLTVTSAQKNPTAFYLCASSIRGQLSNQPQHFGDGTRLSIL.

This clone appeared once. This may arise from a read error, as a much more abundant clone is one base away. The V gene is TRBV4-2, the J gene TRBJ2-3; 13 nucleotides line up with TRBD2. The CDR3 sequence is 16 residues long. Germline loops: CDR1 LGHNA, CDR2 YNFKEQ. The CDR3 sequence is CSSSPTSGGPTDTQYF. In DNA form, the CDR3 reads TGTTCCAGCAGCCCGACTAGCGGGGGGCCCACAGATACGCAGTATTTT.

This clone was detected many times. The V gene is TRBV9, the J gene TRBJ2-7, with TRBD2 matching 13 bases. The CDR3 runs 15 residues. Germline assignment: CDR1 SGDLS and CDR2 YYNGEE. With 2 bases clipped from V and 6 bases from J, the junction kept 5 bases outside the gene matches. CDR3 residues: CASSVTSGGTSEQYF. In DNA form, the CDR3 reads TGTGCCAGCAGCGTGACTAGCGGGGGGACCTCCGAGCAGTACTTC. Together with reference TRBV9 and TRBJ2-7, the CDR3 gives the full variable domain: DSGVTQTPKHLITATGQRVTLRCSPRSGDLSVYWYQQSLDQGLQFLIQYYNGEERAKGNILERFSAQQFPDLHSELNLSSLELGDSALYFCASSVTSGGTSEQYFGPGTRLTVT.

Here the CDR3 DNA reads TGCGCCAGCAGCTTGGACAGCCTCAATTCACCCCTCCACTTT. Translated: CASSLDSLNSPLHF. J is TRBJ1-6 and V is TRBV5-1; no firm D call. The CDR3 is 14 amino acids. Between the trimmed V and J ends, which lost 0 bases and 7 bases, there was a span of 8 bases. In germline, CDR1 is SGHRS, CDR2 YFSETQ. Full variable domain (rest looked up from reference TRBV5-1 and TRBJ1-6): KAGVTQTPRYLIKTRGQQVTLSCSPISGHRSVSWYQQTPGQGLQFLFEYFSETQRNKGNFPGRFSGRQFSNSRSEMNVSTLELGDSALYLCASSLDSLNSPLHFGNGTRLTVT.